The 7 T cell receptor beta chains reported below all come from one sample, sequenced in a study of vaccination and CD4 T cells after COVID-19. Treatment denoted: approximately 11-day PBMC culture with coronavirus spike peptide pools or control peptides (ViraFEST assay). For these receptors, no antigen is known. An Oncomine TCR Beta short-read assay was used to sequence the DNA from cultured CD4+ T cells. TCRdb reanalysed the PCR reads using MiXCR and keeps one entry per CDR3 protein. The sample lists about 20,000 distinct CDR3 sequences, 35% to 55% occurring once. Sequencing was performed on CD4+ T cells from blood, cultured in vitro, taken after SARS-CoV-2 vaccination. These TCRs come from a human donor who had recovered from COVID-19.

This chain connects TRBV10-3 to TRBJ2-7; 7 bases match TRBD1. The J segment lost 1 base and the V segment lost 2 bases, leaving 8 bases of the junction unmatched. This CDR3 has 16 residues. Germline V gene sequence: CDR1 ENHRY, CDR2 SYGVKD. This CDR3 reads CAISETDRVGSYEQYF. The CDR3 bases are TGTGCCATCAGTGAGACAGACAGGGTTGGTTCCTACGAGCAGTACTTC.

This clonotype appeared a few times. The J gene is TRBJ2-1, the V gene TRBV24-1; 9 bases match TRBD1. The length of the CDR3 is 16 residues. Germline loops: CDR1 KGHDR, CDR2 SFDVKD. With 3 bases clipped from V and 9 bases from J, the junction kept 11 bases outside the gene matches. CDR3 DNA: TGTGCCACCAGTGATACAGGGACAGGGAAGGCCACTGAGCAGTTCTTC. It specifies CATSDTGTGKATEQFF.

The chain joins TRBV20-1 to TRBJ2-6, with a tentative D call TRBD2 (6 bases). The CDR3 runs 16 residues. V gave up 0 bases and J gave up 2 bases, with 11 bases separating them. Germline assignment: CDR1 DFQATT and CDR2 SNEGSKA (reference sequence). The CDR3 sequence is CSAREDWGAGANVLTF. The CDR3 nucleotides are TGCAGTGCTAGAGAGGATTGGGGGGCTGGGGCCAACGTCCTGACTTTC.

V and J are TRBV6-5 and TRBJ2-1; TRBD1 or TRBD2 may be the D gene (5 bases each). V was trimmed by 2 bases and J by 9 bases, leaving 14 bases between them. Germline values: CDR1 MNHEY, CDR2 SVGAGI. This CDR3 spans 14 amino acids. In DNA, the CDR3 is TGTGCCAGCAGTTACGGGGGAAAGAGGAGTGAGCAGTTCTTC. Its translation: CASSYGGKRSEQFF.

The rearrangement joins TRBV11-1 to TRBJ1-2, with 10 bases that match TRBD1. CDR1 is SGHAT, CDR2 FQDESV, per germline (reference sequence). CDR3 size: 14 residues. Losses at the gene ends were 4 bases for V and 7 bases for J; bases not matched to a gene: 6. The CDR3 loop is CASSSGGQGIGYTF. Written as DNA, the CDR3 is TGTGCCAGCAGCTCTGGGGGACAGGGGATTGGCTACACCTTC.

J is TRBJ1-1 and V is TRBV7-2; D might be TRBD1 (5 bases). Trimming removed 1 base at V and 9 bases at J, with 18 bases between. Looked up from germline, CDR1 is SGHTA and CDR2 is FQGNSA. The CDR3 has 15 amino acids. As DNA, the CDR3 is TGTGCCAGCAGCTTAGGGGGGGAGACTGCGGGAAAAGCTTTCTTT. This translates into CASSLGGETAGKAFF.

This clonotype was seen more than once but under ten times. The rearrangement uses TRBV24-1 and TRBJ2-3; D remains unclear. The CDR3 sequence is 11 residues long. V lost 4 bases and J 6 bases, leaving 4 bases between the germline ends. Germline V gene lookup returns CDR1 KGHDR and CDR2 SFDVKD. The CDR3 region has the DNA TGTGCCACCAGTGACCGGGATACGCAGTATTTT. Protein sequence: CATSDRDTQYF.